This T cell receptor (beta chain) was observed in a study of beta chain features in type 1 diabetes (dated by TCRdb to the late 2010s). Background for the entire study: Mean age, gender distribution, total cell number and subset yield were not different between patients and healthy donors. A total of over 90,000,000 sorted cells were examined across all samples, and a strong correlation was observed between cell number per subset and RNA yield. In the study, TCRB repertoires of sorted circulating CD4+ T cell subsets from recently diagnosed type 1 diabetes patients were compared with those of matched healthy donors. Regulatory and stem cell-like memory subsets were obtained from only 8 patients and roughly eight healthy donors, while naive and central memory subsets were obtained from all 28 donors.

For CDR1 and CDR2, the germline V gene lists SGDLS and YYNGEE. Counted from cysteine to phenylalanine, this CDR3 has 16 amino acids. Only the CDR3 portion is preserved as DNA: 48 bases, with reading frame beginning at the first base. Trimming removed 2 bases from V and 4 bases from J; the gene matches leave 7 bases unexplained. The High Capacity cDNA Reverse Transcription Kit was used to reverse transcribe all of the isolated RNA, meaning that expressed TCRB transcripts were what got sequenced. Deep immunoSEQ sequencing was applied to naive, central memory and regulatory T cell samples, giving an average of about 3.57 million total reads per sample. After sorted cells were lysed in RLT buffer, RNA was extracted with DNase-treated RNeasy Micro or Mini kits, with the choice depending on cell number. Each cell subset was processed separately to prevent cross-contamination, with patient and healthy donor samples processed together. TCRB sequences were amplified from cDNA with the immunoSEQ multiplex PCR, producing 87-bp fragments spanning the CDR3 region. The amplicons were sequenced using the Illumina HiSeq platform. Per the source publication's procedure: Synthetic template baselines were used to correct PCR bias computationally, reads within Hamming distance 2 were collapsed, and singletons that could not be merged were discarded. Reads were aligned to IMGT to assign V, D and J genes, CDR3 length, and insertions or deletions at six rearrangement sites. Within each subset, clonotype counts were normalized to sorted cell number, after which true diversity and Gini coefficients were computed with the tcR R package. Repertoire sharing was quantified using the overlap coefficient calculated on TCRB nucleotide sequences. TCRdb took this table from immuneACCESS and kept in-frame rearrangements with V and J called. Such tables lack part of the clones; where checked against another copy, unresolved V genes explain under half of the gap, and the rest is unexplained. The V and J calls and clone size were taken over from that table, and D and trimming were inferred from the DNA. Counted in this sample were a few hundred thousand clones; 9.5% to 10% of them appeared once. Of the sample, 0.6% is held by the ten largest clones.

What the authors observed across the whole study: In all four CD4+ subsets, TCRB CDR3 length was moderately but significantly shorter in type 1 diabetes patients. Shorter templates might be favored by PCR, yet because patient and control samples were amplified and corrected together, any such skew would affect both groups equally. Naive, central memory and regulatory TCRB repertoires appeared to be more alike among patients than among healthy donors. Because cDNA was sequenced instead of genomic DNA, highly expressing activated cells could be over-represented, though the groups showed no difference in activation or CD3 levels. Because small numbers of individuals were included in the HLA sub-analyses, any influence of HLA type on TCRB rearrangement was left unresolved. Fewer insertions and more nucleotide deletions at VDJ recombination sites were observed in patients with type 1 diabetes, implying thymic rearrangement abnormalities.

A single peripheral blood draw of approximately 100 mL on average was collected from each donor into heparinised tubes. A BD FACSAria II was used to sort naive, central memory, regulatory and stem cell-like memory CD4+ T cells with a panel that included CD45RO, CCR7, CD25, CD127, CD95 and CD27. Purity was above 95% for every sorted population. Right away, PBMCs were isolated by Lymphoprep density gradient centrifugation and were stained directly, with no culture step. To minimize batch effects, samples were stained and sorted in pairs, one healthy donor with one patient per experiment. There are a few counts of this clone. Its antigen is unknown. One base away there is no much larger clone; base qualities are not given.

The V gene is TRBV9 and the J gene is TRBJ2-7; 12 junctional bases match TRBD2. This TCR derives from a man younger than 40 with type 1 diabetes. Source material: central memory CD4+ T cells from blood. The CDR3 reads as follows: CASSVGLAGQRYEQYF. The nucleotide sequence reads TGTGCCAGCAGCGTTGGACTAGCGGGACAAAGGTACGAGCAGTACTTC.